This T cell receptor (beta chain) originates from a study of blood T cell repertoires in COVID-19. Whole-study context: Sites across the United States, Italy and Spain contributed samples from acute and convalescent COVID-19. The analysed material was cDNA or gDNA that came from T cells, B-cell-depleted T cells, or PBMCs.

Authors' analysis steps: Amplifying reference gene primers gave estimates of nucleated cell counts. Using immunoSEQ multiplex PCR, the repertoire was profiled, and TCRdb retains in-frame clones only, with some absent. V, J and clone size reflect that table, while D and trimming were determined from the DNA. This sample has about 280,000 clones, with approximately 83% found just once. CDR3 length: 13 amino acids. Trimming took off 5 bases at V and 4 bases at J, with 11 bases between the two ends. CDR1 is SEHNR and CDR2 is FQNEAQ in the germline V gene (reference sequence). The chain links TRBV7-9 to TRBJ2-5; the D is unclear. The sequence was obtained from a woman between 25 and 40 years old who had recovered from COVID-19. Input material: peripheral blood. CDR3 in amino acids: CASSPTERETQYF. The DNA for the CDR3 is TGTGCCAGCAGCCCAACAGAAAGAGAGACCCAGTACTTC.